One sample yielded the 32 T cell receptor beta chains listed below, sequenced in a study of beta chain features in type 1 diabetes. General study findings and limits: Shortening that was moderate but significant affected the TCRB CDR3s of Type 1 diabetes patients in all four CD4+ subsets.

Their specific antigens are unknown. Reverse transcription of all isolated RNA meant that expressed TCRB transcripts were sequenced. The protocol was immunoSEQ multiplex PCR, while the TCRdb copy is restricted to in-frame clones and leaves out a portion. The sample includes 600,000 to 700,000 clones, 9.5% to 15% of them seen just once. The material sequenced was naive CD4+ T cells from blood. The receptors here all came from a young man with type 1 diabetes.

The chain employs TRBV5-4 and TRBJ2-5; D remains unclear. The V end was cut by 2 bases, the J end by 2 bases, with 16 bases between. This CDR3 has 16 amino acids. Germline CDR1 is SGHNT and CDR2 is YYREEE (reference sequence). DNA of the CDR3: TGTGCCAGCAGCTTTACTTCTCATCCTAGACAAGAGACCCAGTACTTC. It is translated as CASSFTSHPRQETQYF.

The table lists this clone with a few counts. The chain is built from TRBV4-2 and TRBJ1-3, with D hard to call. Trimming pared 4 bases from V and 0 bases from J, leaving 16 bases between. This CDR3 spans 17 amino acids. Germline V CDR1 and CDR2: LGHNA, YNFKEQ. The CDR3 DNA sequence: TGTGCCAGCAGCCTTTTAACGGACCGCAGCTCTGGAAACACCATATATTTT. It is translated as CASSLLTDRSSGNTIYF.

This clone came up a few times. This sequence joins TRBV2 and TRBJ2-2; D may correspond to TRBD1 or TRBD2 (6 bases each). Germline loops: CDR1 SNHLY, CDR2 FYNNEI. V was shortened by 4 bases and J by 7 bases, with 16 bases between the two germline ends. The CDR3 extends over 15 amino acids. The CDR3 coding sequence is TGTGCCAGCAGTGGCCCTAGGGGGGCAGACGGGGAGCTGTTTTTT. Translating it yields CASSGPRGADGELFF.

This clone was counted between two and nine times. Other nucleotide sequences in the sample specify the same CDR3. The rearrangement joins TRBV18 to TRBJ2-7; D not resolved. Germline V gene lookup returns CDR1 KGHSH and CDR2 LQKENI. The CDR3 has 12 amino acids. The V gene lost 3 bases and the J gene lost 3 bases, with 6 bases spanning the gap. The CDR3: CASSPGLYEQYF. DNA for the CDR3: TGTGCCAGCTCACCCGGGCTCTACGAGCAGTACTTC.

This clone has just a few counts. Distinct nucleotide sequences in the sample also encode this CDR3. V gene TRBV18 combines with J gene TRBJ2-7; D call uncertain. This CDR3 is 14 amino acids long. V lost 3 bases and J lost 0, with 9 bases in between. The germline V gene encodes CDR1 KGHSH and CDR2 LQKENI. CDR3 residues: CASSPLGSSYEQYF. CDR3 nucleotide sequence: TGTGCCAGCTCACCCCTGGGTAGCTCCTACGAGCAGTACTTC.

The CDR3 region has the DNA TGTGCCAGCAGCGCTAGGGCCCCTGGGGCCAACGTCCTGACTTTC. It yields the protein CASSARAPGANVLTF. This chain connects TRBV7-6 to TRBJ2-6, with D unresolved. V was clipped by 5 bases and J by 2 bases, with 10 bases between them. Germline CDR1 SGHVS, CDR2 FNYEAQ. The CDR3 extends over 15 amino acids. Together with reference TRBV7-6 and TRBJ2-6, the CDR3 gives the full variable domain: GAGVSQSPRYKVTKRGQDVALRCDPISGHVSLYWYRQALGQGPEFLTYFNYEAQQDKSGLPNDRFSAERPEGSISTLTIQRTEQRDSAMYRCASSARAPGANVLTFGAGSRLTVL.

In this sample, this clone turned up a few times. V usage is TRBV6-5 and J usage is TRBJ2-3; D gene ambiguous. V lost 8 bases to trimming and J lost 1 base, with 13 bases between them. Per the germline V gene, CDR1 is MNHEY and CDR2 is SVGAGI. The CDR3 is made up of 14 amino acids. The CDR3 nucleotides are TGTGCCAGCTTCAAGGCGGAACGCACAGATACGCAGTATTTT. Amino acid sequence: CASFKAERTDTQYF.

A few counts support this clone. The chain couples TRBV14 to TRBJ1-2, with 8 bases lining up with TRBD1. CDR3 length: 15 amino acids. Germline trimming cut 1 base from V and 3 bases from J; bases unmatched to any gene: 4. From germline, CDR1 is SGHDN and CDR2 FVKESK. This chain's CDR3 is CASSQVAGGDYGYTF. The CDR3, as DNA: TGTGCCAGCAGCCAAGTCGCAGGGGGCGACTATGGCTACACCTTC. Based on the CDR3 plus reference TRBV14 and TRBJ1-2, the full variable domain is EAGVTQFPSHSVIEKGQTVTLRCDPISGHDNLYWYRRVMGKEIKFLLHFVKESKQDESGMPNNRFLAERTGGTYSTLKVQPAELEDSGVYFCASSQVAGGDYGYTFGSGTRLTVV.

The chain joins TRBV2 to TRBJ2-5; the match to TRBD1 covers 9 bases. The CDR3 length is 14 residues. Germline assignment: CDR1 SNHLY and CDR2 FYNNEI. The J segment lost 4 bases and the V segment lost 8 bases, leaving 8 bases of the junction unmatched. The CDR3 coding sequence is TGTGCCAGCGGGGACAGGGATAGGAGAGAGACCCAGTACTTC. It is translated as CASGDRDRRETQYF. Full variable domain (missing parts from reference TRBV2 and TRBJ2-5): EPEVTQTPSHQVTQMGQEVILRCVPISNHLYFYWYRQILGQKVEFLVSFYNNEISEKSEIFDDQFSVERPDGSNFTLKIRSTKLEDSAMYFCASGDRDRRETQYFGPGTRLLVL.

This clone has only a few counts. The chain links TRBV5-1 to TRBJ2-2, with 8 bases lining up with TRBD2. The CDR3 contains 15 residues. The V gene end was trimmed by 7 bases and the J gene end by 0 bases; junction bases not matched to a gene: 5. Germline loops: CDR1 SGHRS, CDR2 YFSETQ. The CDR3 region is CASSSGGTNTGELFF. CDR3 nucleotides: TGCGCCAGCTCGAGCGGGGGTACGAACACCGGGGAGCTGTTTTTT.

The sample holds a few counts of this clone. CDR3 protein: CSVVSGDFNSIQYF. CDR3 coding DNA: TGCAGCGTTGTGTCAGGGGATTTCAACAGCATTCAGTACTTC. The chain is built from TRBV29-1 and TRBJ2-4; D might be TRBD1 (6 bases). Germline loops: CDR1 SQVTM, CDR2 ANQGSEA. Trimming removed 4 bases from V and 9 bases from J, with 19 bases in between. This CDR3 contains 14 residues. Variable domain in full (rest from reference TRBV29-1 and TRBJ2-4): SAVISQKPSRDICQRGTSLTIQCQVDSQVTMMFWYRQQPGQSLTLIATANQGSEATYESGFVIDKFPISRPNLTFSTLTVSNMSPEDSSIYLCSVVSGDFNSIQYFGAGTRLSVL.

This clone showed up just a few times. The chain carries TRBV2 and TRBJ2-1; D tentatively reads TRBD1 or TRBD2 (6 bases each). The CDR3 length is 15 residues. Deletions cut 7 bases from V and 1 base from J, with 14 bases between. Germline lookup yields CDR1 SNHLY and CDR2 FYNNEI. The CDR3 nucleotides are TGTGCCAGCAAGCTTGAGGGGGGTTCCTACAATGAGCAGTTCTTC. Its protein is CASKLEGGSYNEQFF.

This clone was recorded a few times. The chain carries TRBV7-2 and TRBJ1-1; D uncertain. Per the germline V gene, CDR1 is SGHTA and CDR2 is FQGNSA. This CDR3 is 16 amino acids long. Trimming stripped 0 bases from V and 0 bases from J, with 11 bases between. CDR3 DNA sequence: TGTGCCAGCAGCTTAGCGTCGGCAGTCGTGAACACTGAAGCTTTCTTT. Translation gives CASSLASAVVNTEAFF.

The chain links TRBV29-1 to TRBJ2-2; D unresolved. This CDR3 contains 14 residues. Trimming removed 3 bases from V and 1 base from J, with 9 bases in between. CDR1 and CDR2 from the germline V gene are SQVTM and ANQGSEA. CDR3 in DNA: TGCAGCGTTGAGAGGCCGGGGAACACCGGGGAGCTGTTTTTT. This translates into CSVERPGNTGELFF.

This chain links TRBV5-1 with TRBJ1-6; perhaps TRBD1 as D (5 bases). Germline V gives CDR1 SGHRS, CDR2 YFSETQ. Trimming stripped 6 bases from V and 6 bases from J, with 16 bases between. This CDR3 has 15 residues. Written as DNA, the CDR3 is TGCGCCAGCACCCTCGGGGCCTCCGGTAATTCACCCCTCCACTTT. Residues: CASTLGASGNSPLHF.

This clone was counted a few times. Different DNA sequences within this sample yield the same CDR3. The chain uses TRBV2 and TRBJ1-2; D is ambiguous. Per the germline V gene, CDR1 is SNHLY and CDR2 is FYNNEI. Trimming removed 1 base from V and 5 bases from J, with 8 bases in between. The CDR3 covers 13 residues. The CDR3 spells CASSEGTDYGYTF. CDR3 nucleotide sequence: TGTGCCAGCAGTGAAGGGACGGATTATGGCTACACCTTC.

This clone turned up a few times. The chain combines TRBV5-1 with TRBJ1-4; possible D gene TRBD1, 6 bases. The CDR3 contains 14 residues. CDR1 and CDR2 (germline): SGHRS, YFSETQ. The ends were cut back, 1 base at V and 10 bases at J, with 14 bases in the middle. The CDR3 DNA follows: TGCGCCAGCAGCTTGATCGGGCAGGGGAGAAAACTGTTTTTT. It is translated as CASSLIGQGRKLFF.

This clone appeared a few times. CDR3 in DNA: TGTGCCAGCTCACGTTTGCAGGGTTGGGAGACCCAGTACTTC. It yields the protein CASSRLQGWETQYF. The genes are TRBV18 and TRBJ2-5; a weak D match, TRBD1 (5 bases). Germline CDR1 KGHSH, CDR2 LQKENI. Trimming shortened V by 4 bases and J by 5 bases, and 14 bases separated the two germline ends. CDR3 size: 14 residues.

The table lists this clone with a count of one. The gene calls are TRBV4-3 and TRBJ1-6; unclear D gene. Germline CDR1 is LGHNA and CDR2 is YSLEER. Trimming cost V 0 bases and J 10 bases, with 13 bases left between them. The length of the CDR3 is 15 residues. CDR3 DNA sequence: TGCGCCAGCAGCCAAGATGGTAATGTCGGGTCACCCCTCCACTTT. As protein: CASSQDGNVGSPLHF.

The count of this clone is one. J is TRBJ1-1 and V is TRBV6-5; D gene unclear. This CDR3 contains 14 residues. Germline V CDR1 and CDR2: MNHEY, SVGAGI. V lost 4 bases and J 3 bases, leaving 12 bases between the germline ends. For the CDR3, the DNA is TGTGCCAGCAGTTGGACGGCCAAGGACACTGAAGCTTTCTTT. Its protein product is CASSWTAKDTEAFF.

This clone has just a few counts. This chain joins TRBV30 and TRBJ1-4; TRBD1 is a possible D gene (5 bases). The CDR3 runs 15 residues. V was cut by 0 bases and J by 6 bases, with 14 bases left in between. Germline-derived CDR1 and CDR2 are GTSNPN and SVGIG (reference sequence). The CDR3 reads CAWSVTGTPDEKLFF. In DNA form, the CDR3 reads TGTGCCTGGAGTGTGACCGGGACTCCCGATGAAAAACTGTTTTTT.

The V call is TRBV5-1, the J call TRBJ2-1; the match to TRBD1 covers 10 bases. The V gene end was trimmed by 4 bases and the J gene end by 5 bases; junction bases not matched to a gene: 6. Per germline, CDR1 SGHRS and CDR2 YFSETQ. The CDR3 contains 15 residues. CDR3 nucleotides: TGCGCCAGCAGCCTGGGACAGGGGTACAACAATGAGCAGTTCTTC. Its translation: CASSLGQGYNNEQFF.

This clone was picked up a small number of times. This chain's CDR3 is CASSVADSRSGNTIYF. The CDR3 nucleotides read TGTGCCAGCAGCGTAGCTGACAGTCGCTCTGGAAACACCATATATTTT. The chain is built from TRBV9 and TRBJ1-3; D might be TRBD1 (5 bases). The germline V gene encodes CDR1 SGDLS and CDR2 YYNGEE. The V end lost 0 bases, the J end lost 0 bases, and 10 bases lay between the germline ends. The CDR3 runs 16 residues.

This clone was counted only a few times. The rearrangement uses TRBV4-3 and TRBJ2-5, with 7 bases lining up with TRBD2. The V and J ends lost 2 bases and 6 bases, in that order; junction bases with no gene match: 3. Germline-derived CDR1 and CDR2 are LGHNA and YSLEER. The CDR3 extends over 13 amino acids. CDR3: CASSQSGKQTQYF. CDR3 coding DNA: TGCGCCAGCAGCCAAAGCGGGAAGCAGACCCAGTACTTC.

This chain uses TRBV6-4 with TRBJ1-1; D ambiguous. The V end was cut by 0 bases, the J end by 4 bases, with 9 bases between. The CDR3 is 14 amino acids. Germline V gene sequence: CDR1 MRHNA, CDR2 SNTAGT. The CDR3 nucleotides are TGTGCCAGCAGTGACTCTCAGTTTTCCACTGAAGCTTTCTTT. Its protein is CASSDSQFSTEAFF.

The chain combines TRBV9 with TRBJ2-2; perhaps TRBD2 as D (7 bases). Trimming cost V 4 bases and J 7 bases, with 17 bases left between them. Germline V gives CDR1 SGDLS, CDR2 YYNGEE. The CDR3 is made up of 15 amino acids. The CDR3 reads CASSPLRGGYGELFF. As DNA, the CDR3 is TGTGCCAGCAGCCCCTTGAGGGGGGGCTACGGGGAGCTGTTTTTT.

The rearrangement uses TRBV30 and TRBJ2-5; either TRBD1 or TRBD2 may supply D (5 bases each). Trimming shortened V by 7 bases and J by 5 bases, and 20 bases separated the two germline ends. CDR1 is GTSNPN, CDR2 SVGIG, per germline (reference sequence). The CDR3 totals 14 residues. DNA of the CDR3: TGTGCCTCTGAGGGACGGGCCCCTTGGGAGACCCAGTACTTC. Residues: CASEGRAPWETQYF.

The rearrangement joins TRBV5-1 to TRBJ2-1; D could derive from TRBD1 or TRBD2 (6 bases each). V was shortened by 0 bases and J by 9 bases, with 22 bases between the two germline ends. This CDR3 region has 17 residues. Germline V gives CDR1 SGHRS, CDR2 YFSETQ. CDR3 DNA sequence: TGCGCCAGCAGCTTGGTAGCGATCGGGGGCTGGAGTGGTGAGCAGTTCTTC. It is translated as CASSLVAIGGWSGEQFF.

The rearrangement uses TRBV27 and TRBJ1-3; D gene uncertain. The CDR3 sequence is 14 residues long. Per germline, CDR1 MNHEY and CDR2 SMNVEV (reference sequence). V lost 5 bases and J 0 bases, leaving 8 bases between the germline ends. As DNA, the CDR3 is TGTGCCAGCAGTCGGACGTACTCTGGAAACACCATATATTTT. Translation: CASSRTYSGNTIYF.

The chain links TRBV4-3 to TRBJ2-7, with D perhaps matching TRBD2 (6 bases). This CDR3 contains 15 residues. The V end was cut by 1 base, the J end by 4 bases, with 14 bases between. The germline CDR1 and CDR2 sequences are LGHNA and YSLEER. CDR3 DNA sequence: TGCGCCAGCAGCCAAGCTTACAACGCGGGATACGAGCAGTACTTC. Amino acid sequence: CASSQAYNAGYEQYF.

The chain is built from TRBV6-1 and TRBJ1-2; the D gene is possibly TRBD1 (6 bases). Deletions cut 10 bases from V and 4 bases from J, with 22 bases between. Germline lookup yields CDR1 MNHNS and CDR2 SASEGT. The CDR3 sequence is 15 residues long. CDR3 protein: CATTLTGTTAYGYTF. CDR3 nucleotides: TGTGCCACCACTTTGACCGGGACAACGGCCTATGGCTACACCTTC.

This clone was seen only a few times. The chain carries TRBV4-3 and TRBJ2-7; a weak D match, TRBD2 (5 bases). V lost 4 bases, J lost 1 base, and 20 bases lay in between. CDR1 is LGHNA and CDR2 is YSLEER in the germline V gene. This CDR3 is 17 amino acids long. The CDR3 protein is CASSRQAAGLGSYEQYF. The CDR3 region has the DNA TGCGCCAGCAGCCGCCAAGCGGCTGGCCTGGGGTCCTACGAGCAGTACTTC.